Below are 12 T cell receptor beta chains sequenced from a single sample in a study of blood T cell repertoires in COVID-19. The data were produced by immunoSEQ multiplex PCR, yet TCRdb's version contains in-frame clones alone and is incomplete. The data contain roughly 150,000 clones, approximately 78% of them seen just once; the ten biggest clones take up 4% to 5%. Sequenced: peripheral blood. These receptor sequences come from an elderly woman with acute or convalescent COVID-19.

The chain is built from TRBV12-3 or TRBV12-4 and TRBJ1-1; D call uncertain. The germline V and J ends were trimmed by 6 bases and 4 bases, with 12 bases remaining between them. The CDR3 has 13 amino acids. CDR3 in amino acids: CASSYLRGTEAFF. In nucleotides, the CDR3 is TGTGCCAGCAGCTACCTCCGCGGCACTGAAGCTTTCTTT.

This clone was picked up a small number of times. V and J are TRBV6-6 and TRBJ2-7; 11 nucleotides align to TRBD2. Germline CDR1 MNHNY, CDR2 SVGAGI (reference sequence). There are 18 residues in the CDR3. Losses at the gene ends were 5 bases for V and 3 bases for J; bases not matched to a gene: 15. The CDR3 is CASSPRWSSGRTHYEQYF. The CDR3 coding sequence is TGTGCCAGCAGTCCCCGATGGTCTAGCGGGAGGACCCACTACGAGCAGTACTTC.

This rearrangement joins TRBV19 to TRBJ1-2, with 8 bases lining up with TRBD1. The CDR3 length is 14 residues. The germline gives CDR1 LNHDA, CDR2 SQIVND (reference sequence). J lost 4 bases, V lost 7 bases, and 8 bases had no gene match. CDR3 coding DNA: TGTGCCAGTAAGGCAGGGGGCATGGGCTATGGCTACACCTTC. It specifies CASKAGGMGYGYTF.

This clone was recorded a few times. The chain couples TRBV11-3 to TRBJ2-1; 7 bases fit TRBD2. With V trimmed by 1 base and J by 6 bases, 6 bases remained unmatched. The germline V gene encodes CDR1 SGHNT and CDR2 YENEEA. The length of the CDR3 is 15 residues. For the CDR3, the DNA is TGTGCCAGCAGCTTAGGGGGAGGGTTGAGCAATGAGCAGTTCTTC. Its protein product is CASSLGGGLSNEQFF.

This sequence joins TRBV18 and TRBJ2-4; D not certain. This CDR3 is built from 16 residues. The germline V and J ends were trimmed by 0 bases and 0 bases, with 9 bases remaining between them. CDR1 KGHSH and CDR2 LQKENI come from the germline V gene. CDR3 residues: CASSPPSSIAKNIQYF. The DNA for the CDR3 is TGTGCCAGCTCACCACCGAGTTCGATAGCCAAAAACATTCAGTACTTC.

The chain carries TRBV6-6 and TRBJ1-1; TRBD1 aligns across 8 bases. The CDR3 consists of 14 residues. Germline assignment: CDR1 MNHNY and CDR2 SVGAGI (reference sequence). V shed 7 bases, J shed 1 base, and the junction held 5 bases outside the gene matches. CDR3 sequence reads: CASTQTGENTEAFF. As DNA, the CDR3 is TGTGCCAGCACCCAGACAGGGGAGAACACTGAAGCTTTCTTT.

CDR3 region: CASSLRGQIGQPQHF. The CDR3 DNA is TGTGCCAGCAGTCTGAGGGGACAGATCGGGCAGCCCCAGCATTTT. J is TRBJ1-5 and V is TRBV6-6; 7 bases agree with TRBD1. Looked up from germline, CDR1 is MNHNY and CDR2 is SVGAGI (reference sequence). Trimming took 5 bases from V and 7 from J; bases not matched to a gene: 11. CDR3 length: 15 residues.

The chain combines TRBV5-6 with TRBJ2-5, with D uncertain. CDR1 and CDR2 (germline): SGHDT, YYEEEE. V was clipped by 4 bases and J by 1 base, with 14 bases between them. There are 15 residues in the CDR3. The CDR3 region is CASSRVRGPQETQYF. In DNA form, the CDR3 reads TGTGCCAGCAGCCGCGTCCGAGGCCCCCAAGAGACCCAGTACTTC. The full variable domain, with the rest looked up from reference TRBV5-6 and TRBJ2-5, is DAGVTQSPTHLIKTRGQQVTLRCSPKSGHDTVSWYQQALGQGPQFIFQYYEEEERQRGNFPDRFSGHQFPNYSSELNVNALLLGDSALYLCASSRVRGPQETQYFGPGTRLLVL.

The chain has TRBV11-2 and TRBJ1-2; 7 positions agree with TRBD1. The CDR3 is 13 residues long. V lost 5 bases and J lost 4; bases outside the gene matches: 4. Germline V CDR1 and CDR2: SGHAT, FQNNGV. The CDR3, as DNA: TGTGCCAGCAGCCCCGACAGGGCCTATGGCTACACCTTC. The encoded protein is CASSPDRAYGYTF.

For the CDR3, the DNA is TGTGCCAGTAGCCCCCGGGCTGGACAGTACAATGAGCAGTTCTTC. Translation gives CASSPRAGQYNEQFF. This chain links TRBV19 with TRBJ2-1, with D possibly matching TRBD1 (6 bases). V was shortened by 6 bases and J by 4 bases, with 16 bases between the two germline ends. Germline loops: CDR1 LNHDA, CDR2 SQIVND (reference sequence). This CDR3 has 15 residues.

The chain links TRBV5-1 to TRBJ2-6, with D unresolved. Looked up from germline, CDR1 is SGHRS and CDR2 is YFSETQ. V was shortened by 0 bases and J by 4 bases, with 8 bases between the two germline ends. This CDR3 is built from 15 residues. The CDR3 is CASSLDSTGANVLTF. The CDR3 DNA is TGCGCCAGCAGCTTGGACAGCACGGGGGCCAACGTCCTGACTTTC.

The chain has TRBV27 and TRBJ2-7, with a weak D call TRBD2 (6 bases). Between the trimmed V and J ends, which lost 6 bases and 4 bases, there was a span of 13 bases. Germline V gene data show CDR1 as MNHEY and CDR2 as SMNVEV (reference sequence). The CDR3 is 13 amino acids. DNA for the CDR3: TGTGCCAGCAGCCCGCGGGGACTTTACGAGCAGTACTTC. This gives the protein CASSPRGLYEQYF.